A single sample is the source of the 9 T cell receptor beta chains below, sequenced in a study of CD8+CD57+ T cells in acquired aplastic anemia. Sequenced patients had shown CD8+CD57+ cell expansion by flow cytometry. The template used for profiling TCR beta VDJ and CDR3 was genomic DNA. TCRdb ran MiXCR on the reads and lists one entry per CDR3 protein. The data show about 200,000 distinct CDR3 sequences, about 60% seen once. Sequences were obtained from sorted CD4+, CD8+, or CD8+CD57+ T cells (not recorded which) from PBMCs. These receptors came from a human donor with aplastic anemia.

In the case of this clonotype: One junction end disagrees with the germline gene, perhaps due to a read error. This rearrangement joins TRBV5-1 to TRBJ2-5, with D hard to call. The CDR3 extends over 11 amino acids. Germline V CDR1 and CDR2: SGHRS, YFSETQ. CDR3 region: CASSVQETQYF. In DNA, the CDR3 is TGTGCCAGCAGCGTCCAAGAGACCCAGTACTTC.

The chain is built from TRBV10-3 and TRBJ1-1; 7 bases line up with TRBD1. J lost 2 bases, V lost 6 bases, and 9 bases had no gene match. Germline V gene sequence: CDR1 ENHRY, CDR2 SYGVKD. The CDR3 sequence is 15 residues long. This chain's CDR3 is CAIRRARDRNTEAFF. CDR3 coding DNA: TGTGCCATCAGAAGAGCCCGGGACAGAAACACTGAAGCTTTCTTT.

The chain joins TRBV20-1 to TRBJ2-7; the D is unclear. Trimming pared 5 bases from V and 0 bases from J, leaving 14 bases between. The CDR3 covers 14 residues. Germline CDR1 is DFQATT and CDR2 is SNEGSKA (reference sequence). CDR3 sequence (DNA): TGCAGTGCTTCGGTTTCCTTGGACTCCTACGAGCAGTACTTC. Amino acid sequence: CSASVSLDSYEQYF.

The chain carries TRBV24-1 and TRBJ1-2; 8 bases fit TRBD1. Germline values: CDR1 KGHDR, CDR2 SFDVKD. The CDR3 is made up of 13 amino acids. The V gene end was trimmed by 6 bases and the J gene end by 4 bases; junction bases not matched to a gene: 3. The CDR3 DNA reads as TGTGCCACCAGTACCGGGACAGGCTATGGCTACACCTTC. It specifies CATSTGTGYGYTF.

This rearrangement joins TRBV2 to TRBJ1-2; D uncertain. CDR3 length: 11 amino acids. The germline gives CDR1 SNHLY, CDR2 FYNNEI. The V end was cut by 5 bases, the J end by 4 bases, with 5 bases between. The CDR3 coding sequence is TGTGCCAGCAGTTTGAGCTATGGCTACACCTTC. Encoded protein: CASSLSYGYTF.

The rearrangement uses TRBV10-1 and TRBJ1-1; a possible D gene is TRBD1 (6 bases). CDR3 length: 16 amino acids. Between the trimmed V and J ends, which lost 6 bases and 7 bases, there was a span of 24 bases. Germline assignment: CDR1 WNHNN and CDR2 SYGVQD (reference sequence). The CDR3 loop reads CASRTIGTLGAVEAFF. Here the CDR3 DNA reads TGCGCCAGCAGAACGATAGGGACCCTGGGGGCAGTTGAAGCTTTCTTT.

This clonotype was seen many times. In nucleotides, the CDR3 is TGTGCCAGCAGTGACAGGGGGCTGTACACCGGGGAGCTGTTTTTT. It codes for CASSDRGLYTGELFF. This rearrangement joins TRBV12-3 or TRBV12-4 to TRBJ2-2; 10 bases align to TRBD1. The CDR3 has 15 residues. V shed 5 bases and J 3 bases; nucleotides not matched to a gene: 3.

This clonotype was counted at least ten times. This chain connects TRBV3-1 to TRBJ2-7; no firm D call. Germline V lookup: CDR1 LGHDT, CDR2 YNNKEL (reference sequence). CDR3 size: 13 residues. V was clipped by 1 base and J by 2 bases, with 6 bases between them. The CDR3 sequence is CASSQGPTYEQYF. Here the CDR3 DNA reads TGTGCCAGCAGCCAAGGGCCGACCTACGAGCAGTACTTC.

A few counts support this clonotype. The V and J genes are TRBV7-2 and TRBJ2-1, with TRBD2 as a possible D gene (6 bases). The CDR3 extends over 15 amino acids. Germline CDR1 reads SGHTA; CDR2 reads FQGNSA. Trimming removed 1 base at V and 10 bases at J, with 17 bases between. The CDR3 is CASSLEYGRRDEQFF. Written as DNA, the CDR3 is TGTGCCAGCAGCTTAGAGTATGGTCGGCGGGACGAGCAGTTCTTC.